The rows below give T cell receptor beta chains drawn from one sample of a study of Ad26.COV2.S vaccination and SARS-CoV-2 variants. TCRdb's table, derived via immunoSEQ multiplex PCR, lists solely in-frame clones and lacks some. The sample contains 410,000 or so clones, 75% to 95% of which appear only once. The sample consisted of peripheral blood, taken in a trial of Ad26.COV2.S vaccine versus placebo. Every receptor here comes from a person aged 18-65 years who received the Ad26.COV2.S COVID-19 vaccine or a placebo. The CDR3 runs from the conserved cysteine through the conserved F or W. D genes are given only for firm matches. Not every row has a clone size; where given, it reads once, few, many or a size class.

size,length,D,V,J,CDR3,DNA
NA,15,NA,TRBV19,TRBJ1-4,CASSLDPSRIGKLFF,TGTGCCAGTAGTCTTGACCCTAGCCGGATAGGAAAACTGTTTTTT
once,15,TRBD1,TRBV11-2,TRBJ1-2,CASSLSTGGERGYTF,TGTGCCAGCAGCTTAAGCACAGGGGGGGAGAGGGGCTACACCTTC
NA,13,NA,TRBV30,TRBJ2-7,CAWRIWASYEQYF,TGTGCCTGGAGAATCTGGGCTAGCTACGAGCAGTACTTC
NA,12,NA,TRBV27,TRBJ2-7,CASSSTTRKQYF,TGTGCCAGCAGTTCCACAACACGGAAGCAGTACTTC
NA,12,NA,TRBV29-1,TRBJ1-1,CSVDSANTEAFF,TGCAGCGTTGACTCAGCGAACACTGAAGCTTTCTTT
NA,16,TRBD1,TRBV6-6,TRBJ2-2,CASTPTGGIDTGELFF,TGTGCCAGCACACCTACAGGGGGAATCGACACCGGGGAGCTGTTTTTT
NA,15,NA,TRBV6-2/TRBV6-3,TRBJ1-1,CASSYPRGENTEAFF,TGTGCCAGCAGTTACCCCCGGGGAGAGAACACTGAAGCTTTCTTT
NA,16,TRBD1,TRBV28,TRBJ2-2,CASSSAGTDNTGELFF,TGTGCCAGCAGTTCTGCCGGGACAGATAACACCGGGGAGCTGTTTTTT
once,16,NA,TRBV7-9,TRBJ2-4,CASSLGWTAYKNIQYF,TGTGCCAGCAGCTTAGGTTGGACAGCATACAAAAACATTCAGTACTTC
NA,14,NA,TRBV7-8,TRBJ2-7,CASSQGPAPYEQYF,TGTGCCAGCAGCCAAGGCCCAGCCCCCTACGAGCAGTACTTC
NA,11,NA,TRBV30,TRBJ2-7,CACSAAYEQYF,TGTGCCTGCAGTGCGGCCTACGAGCAGTACTTC
NA,14,NA,TRBV18,TRBJ1-3,CASSPTSAGNTIYF,TGTGCCAGCTCACCGACAAGCGCTGGAAACACCATATATTTT
NA,15,NA,TRBV2,TRBJ2-7,CASSEQTVGLYEQYF,TGTGCCAGCAGTGAACAAACCGTGGGGCTCTACGAGCAGTACTTC
NA,14,NA,TRBV5-5,TRBJ2-4,CASSLSIAKNIQYF,TGTGCCAGCAGCTTGAGCATAGCCAAAAACATTCAGTACTTC
NA,15,TRBD2,TRBV7-6,TRBJ2-7,CASSSGLAGGYAQYF,TGTGCCAGCAGCTCGGGACTAGCGGGAGGATACGCGCAGTACTTC
NA,13,NA,TRBV7-8,TRBJ2-7,CASSSAGSYEQYF,TGTGCCAGCAGCTCCGCAGGGTCCTACGAGCAGTACTTC
once,14,NA,TRBV28,TRBJ1-4,CASSFTETNEKLFF,TGTGCCAGCAGTTTTACCGAAACTAATGAAAAACTGTTTTTT
NA,15,NA,TRBV10-2,TRBJ1-2,CASSESWGGSYGYTF,TGCGCCAGCAGTGAGTCTTGGGGGGGGAGCTATGGCTACACCTTC
NA,15,TRBD1,TRBV7-9,TRBJ2-7,CASSYGTGLSYEQYF,TGTGCCAGCAGCTACGGGACAGGACTCTCCTACGAGCAGTACTTC
NA,17,NA,TRBV7-2,TRBJ1-4,CASSLQVSSGFNEKLFF,TGTGCCAGCAGCTTACAAGTTTCCAGCGGGTTCAATGAAAAACTGTTTTTT
NA,15,NA,TRBV28,TRBJ1-1,CASSPFVSMNTEAFF,TGTGCCAGCAGCCCATTTGTTTCCATGAACACTGAAGCTTTCTTT
NA,16,NA,TRBV5-1,TRBJ1-2,CASSLGGAAGGYGYTF,TGCGCCAGCAGCTTGGGGGGTGCAGCCGGTGGCTATGGCTACACCTTC
NA,16,NA,TRBV6-1,TRBJ2-3,CASSERDRLGTDTQYF,TGTGCCAGCAGTGAAAGAGACAGGCTGGGGACAGATACGCAGTATTTT
NA,14,TRBD1,TRBV18,TRBJ2-1,CASSPLDRGNEQFF,TGTGCCAGCTCACCCCTTGACAGGGGCAATGAGCAGTTCTTC
NA,14,NA,TRBV5-1,TRBJ2-5,CASSLAGRAETQYF,TGCGCCAGCAGCTTGGCCGGCAGGGCGGAGACCCAGTACTTC
NA,17,NA,TRBV28,TRBJ1-3,CASSLSGTASAGNTIYF,TGTGCCAGCAGTTTATCCGGGACTGCCTCAGCTGGAAACACCATATATTTT
NA,15,TRBD1,TRBV7-2,TRBJ2-7,CASRLRGLSSYEQYF,TGTGCCAGCAGACTCAGGGGGCTTAGCTCCTACGAGCAGTACTTC
NA,11,NA,TRBV3-1/TRBV3-2,TRBJ2-7,CASSLDSWQYF,TGTGCCAGCAGCCTAGATTCCTGGCAGTACTTC
once,13,TRBD1,TRBV6-6,TRBJ1-5,CASREQGRQPQHF,TGTGCCAGCAGGGAACAGGGGAGACAGCCCCAGCATTTT
NA,15,TRBD1,TRBV4-3,TRBJ2-2,CASSQDRGWTGELFF,TGCGCCAGCAGCCAAGACAGGGGGTGGACCGGGGAGCTGTTTTTT
NA,14,TRBD2,TRBV28,TRBJ2-1,CASRPPGLANEQFF,TGTGCCAGCAGACCGCCGGGACTAGCCAATGAGCAGTTCTTC
NA,17,NA,TRBV27,TRBJ1-2,CASRRTTVGVNYYGYTF,TGTGCCAGCAGACGAACTACAGTGGGAGTTAATTACTATGGCTACACCTTC
NA,13,NA,TRBV5-1,TRBJ1-4,CASSLEGSGKLFF,TGCGCCAGCAGCTTGGAAGGGAGTGGAAAACTGTTTTTT
NA,15,NA,TRBV5-8,TRBJ2-1,CASSLVHPSYNEQFF,TGTGCCAGCAGCTTGGTCCATCCTTCCTACAATGAGCAGTTCTTC
NA,13,NA,TRBV4-1,TRBJ2-1,CASSSLADNEQFF,TGCGCCAGCAGCAGTCTGGCTGACAATGAGCAGTTCTTC
few,15,TRBD1,TRBV5-1,TRBJ2-2,CASSEDRGYTGELFF,TGCGCCAGCAGCGAAGACAGGGGATACACCGGGGAGCTGTTTTTT
NA,15,TRBD2,TRBV6-6,TRBJ2-3,CASSYGGGLTDTQYF,TGTGCCAGCAGTTACGGGGGGGGACTCACAGATACGCAGTATTTT
NA,12,NA,TRBV30,TRBJ1-6,CAWGGDDSPLHF,TGTGCCTGGGGGGGGGATGATTCACCCCTCCACTTT
once,17,TRBD2,TRBV7-7,TRBJ2-1,CASSPLPAGEAYNEQFF,TGTGCCAGCAGCCCCCTTCCAGCGGGAGAGGCCTACAATGAGCAGTTCTTC
NA,17,TRBD2,TRBV4-3,TRBJ2-1,CASSQGTSGRYYNEQFF,TGCGCCAGCAGCCAAGGGACTAGCGGGAGATACTACAATGAGCAGTTCTTC
NA,12,NA,TRBV2,TRBJ2-5,CASQPQQETQYF,TGTGCCAGCCAACCTCAACAAGAGACCCAGTACTTC
NA,13,NA,TRBV3-1/TRBV3-2,TRBJ1-2,CASSQENRASYTF,TGTGCCAGCAGCCAAGAGAACAGGGCTTCCTACACCTTC
NA,15,NA,TRBV3-1/TRBV3-2,TRBJ2-7,CASSQETGPAYEQYF,TGTGCCAGCAGCCAAGAAACCGGGCCTGCCTACGAGCAGTACTTC
once,16,NA,TRBV10-3,TRBJ1-6,CAISEYGTTDNSPLHF,TGTGCCATCAGTGAGTATGGAACGACAGATAATTCACCCCTCCACTTT
NA,16,TRBD2,TRBV6-5,TRBJ2-3,CASSSFASGRTDTQYF,TGTGCCAGCAGTTCCTTCGCTAGCGGGAGGACAGATACGCAGTATTTT
NA,16,NA,TRBV4-2,TRBJ1-2,CASSQDARTTGYGYTF,TGTGCCAGCAGCCAAGATGCCAGAACCACGGGCTATGGCTACACCTTC
NA,15,NA,TRBV7-2,TRBJ1-2,CASSLAAGIEPACTF,TGTGCCAGCAGCTTAGCGGCAGGGATCGAGCCAGCCTGCACCTTC
NA,16,NA,TRBV6-6,TRBJ2-7,CASSYSLGDGSYEQYF,TGTGCCAGCAGTTACTCGCTGGGGGATGGGTCCTACGAGCAGTACTTC
NA,12,NA,TRBV6-5,TRBJ1-2,CASSQGQNGYTF,TGTGCCAGCAGCCAGGGGCAAAATGGCTACACCTTC
NA,13,TRBD2,TRBV12-3/TRBV12-4,TRBJ2-1,CASSRMSSGKQFF,TGTGCCAGCAGCCGTATGTCTAGCGGAAAGCAGTTCTTC
NA,13,NA,TRBV11-2,TRBJ1-5,CASSSGSNQPQHF,TGTGCCAGCAGCTCAGGTAGCAATCAGCCCCAGCATTTT
NA,16,TRBD2,TRBV4-1,TRBJ2-5,CASSQPPGLAGETQYF,TGCGCCAGCAGCCAACCACCGGGACTAGCGGGAGAGACCCAGTACTTC
NA,16,NA,TRBV6-8,TRBJ2-5,CASSSLDSRPRRTQYF,TGTGCCAGCAGTTCCCTGGACTCGCGACCCCGGCGGACCCAGTACTTC
NA,13,NA,TRBV11-2,TRBJ1-1,CASTAGEVSEAFF,TGTGCCAGCACCGCAGGGGAGGTTTCTGAAGCTTTCTTT
once,16,TRBD2,TRBV2,TRBJ2-7,CASSGLAGDTSYEQYF,TGTGCCAGCAGTGGATTAGCGGGAGATACAAGCTACGAGCAGTACTTC
NA,13,NA,TRBV24-1,TRBJ2-4,CATSDLYENIQYF,TGTGCCACCAGTGATTTATACGAAAACATTCAGTACTTC
once,14,NA,TRBV4-1,TRBJ2-1,CASSQAPPAQEQFF,TGCGCCAGCAGCCAAGCCCCGCCTGCGCAGGAGCAGTTCTTC
NA,13,NA,TRBV7-8,TRBJ2-1,CASRTIDSREQFF,TGTGCCAGCAGGACAATCGATAGCAGGGAGCAGTTCTTC
NA,13,TRBD2,TRBV2,TRBJ2-3,CASSSGGTDTQYF,TGTGCCAGCAGTTCGGGGGGAACAGATACGCAGTATTTT